This TCR beta chain is drawn from a study of blood T cell repertoires in COVID-19. Study context: Collection of acute and convalescent COVID-19 samples took place in the United States, Italy and Spain.

Clones were read by immunoSEQ multiplex PCR, and TCRdb kept only the in-frame ones, dropping some. The data show about 330,000 clones, 80% to 90% seen once. V lost 6 bases and J lost 8; bases outside the gene matches: 6. This CDR3 comprises 12 residues. Recruitment covered about two dozen US areas and drew participants whose ages spanned roughly 18 to 100 years. Cohort 3 donors were reported recovered after two negative PCRs, clearance, or symptom resolution. The specimen sequenced was PBMCs or T cells enriched from blood (not recorded which). The rearrangement joins TRBV12-3 or TRBV12-4 to TRBJ1-2, with 7 bases lining up with TRBD1. The clonotype comes from a man younger than 45 who had recovered from COVID-19. For the CDR3, the DNA is TGTGCCAGCAGATCGACAGGGCAGGGCTACACCTTC. This sequence encodes CASRSTGQGYTF.